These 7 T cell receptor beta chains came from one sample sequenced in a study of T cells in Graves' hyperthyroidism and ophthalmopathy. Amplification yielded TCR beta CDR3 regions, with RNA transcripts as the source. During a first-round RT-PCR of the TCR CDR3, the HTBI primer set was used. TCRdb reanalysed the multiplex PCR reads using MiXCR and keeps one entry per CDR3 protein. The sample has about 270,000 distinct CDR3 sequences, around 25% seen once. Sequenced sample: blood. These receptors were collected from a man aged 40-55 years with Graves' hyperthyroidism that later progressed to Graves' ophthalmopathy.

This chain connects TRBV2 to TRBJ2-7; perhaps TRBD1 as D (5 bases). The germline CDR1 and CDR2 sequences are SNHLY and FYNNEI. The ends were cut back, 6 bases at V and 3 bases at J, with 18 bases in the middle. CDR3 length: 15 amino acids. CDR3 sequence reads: CASRLTGAIIYEQYF. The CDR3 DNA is TGTGCCAGCAGGCTTACAGGAGCGATTATCTACGAGCAGTACTTC.

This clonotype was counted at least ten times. The DNA for the CDR3 is TGCGCCAGCAGCTTGGTTTTGACTACAGGGGACTACGAGCAGTACTTC. It translates to CASSLVLTTGDYEQYF. The rearrangement uses TRBV5-1 and TRBJ2-7; 7 nucleotides align to TRBD1. The junction had 9 bases not matched to a gene; V was cut back by 0 bases and J by 3 bases. CDR1 is SGHRS, CDR2 YFSETQ, per germline. CDR3 length equals 16 residues.

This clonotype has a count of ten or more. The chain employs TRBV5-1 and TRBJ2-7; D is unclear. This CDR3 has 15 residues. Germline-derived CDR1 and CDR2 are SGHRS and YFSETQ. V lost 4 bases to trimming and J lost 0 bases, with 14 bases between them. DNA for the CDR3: TGCGCCAGCAGCCCGGTTGCTCCCGGCTCCTACGAGCAGTACTTC. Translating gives CASSPVAPGSYEQYF.

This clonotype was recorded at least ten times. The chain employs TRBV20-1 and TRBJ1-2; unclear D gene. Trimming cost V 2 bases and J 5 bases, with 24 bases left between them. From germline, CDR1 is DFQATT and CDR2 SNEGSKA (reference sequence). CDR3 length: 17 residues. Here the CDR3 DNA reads TGCAGTGCTAGAAAAACGAGGATAGAATCGAATACTTATGGCTACACCTTC. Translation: CSARKTRIESNTYGYTF.

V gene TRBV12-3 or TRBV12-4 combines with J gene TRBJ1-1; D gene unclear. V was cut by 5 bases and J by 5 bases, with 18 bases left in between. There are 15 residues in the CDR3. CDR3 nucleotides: TGTGCCAGCAGTCCACCGGCGGCCATGGGTACTGAAGCTTTCTTT. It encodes CASSPPAAMGTEAFF.

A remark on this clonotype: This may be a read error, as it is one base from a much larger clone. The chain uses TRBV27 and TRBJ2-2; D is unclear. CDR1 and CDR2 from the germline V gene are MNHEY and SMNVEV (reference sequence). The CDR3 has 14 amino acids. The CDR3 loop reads CTSSRLQNTGELFF. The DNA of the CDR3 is TGTACCAGCAGCCGGCTCCAGAACACCGGGGAGCTGTTTTTT.

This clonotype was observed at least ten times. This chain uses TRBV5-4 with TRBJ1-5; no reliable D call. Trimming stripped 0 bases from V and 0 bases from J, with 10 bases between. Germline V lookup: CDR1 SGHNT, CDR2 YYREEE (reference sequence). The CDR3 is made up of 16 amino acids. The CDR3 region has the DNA TGTGCCAGCAGCTTGGTGGCAGGCAATAGCAATCAGCCCCAGCATTTT. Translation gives CASSLVAGNSNQPQHF.